The 5 T cell receptor beta chains below were found in one sample sequenced in a study of beta chain features in type 1 diabetes. All of the isolated RNA was reverse transcribed, so expressed TCRB transcripts were sequenced. The data were produced by immunoSEQ multiplex PCR, yet TCRdb's version contains in-frame clones alone and is incomplete. The profile covers about 620,000 clones, with around 15% appearing a single time and 0.07% to 0.095% taken by the ten largest. What was sequenced was naive CD4+ T cells from blood. The receptor source for this set is a man aged 18 to 29 in good health.

V gene TRBV7-3 combines with J gene TRBJ1-1, with D unresolved. CDR3 length equals 14 residues. Germline CDR1 is SGHTA and CDR2 is FQGTGA. V gave up 2 bases and J gave up 2 bases, with 9 bases separating them. The CDR3 DNA follows: TGTGCCAGCAGCTTAGGCCAGGTTAACACTGAAGCTTTCTTT. This codes for CASSLGQVNTEAFF.

The chain carries TRBV6-5 and TRBJ1-1; D is ambiguous. V lost 5 bases, J lost 5 bases, and 9 bases lay in between. CDR1 is MNHEY, CDR2 SVGAGI, per germline. This CDR3 is 12 amino acids long. The CDR3 coding sequence is TGTGCCAGCAGTACGGCGGGGACTGAAGCTTTCTTT. This sequence encodes CASSTAGTEAFF.

The sample holds a few counts of this clone. This chain connects TRBV7-3 to TRBJ2-5; TRBD1 is a possible D gene (7 bases). There are 15 residues in the CDR3. Trimming pared 5 bases from V and 5 bases from J, leaving 18 bases between. The V gene's germline CDR1 is SGHTA and CDR2 FQGTGA. CDR3 in DNA: TGTGCCAGCAGCAGACAGGGAGGTTTTTCGGAGACCCAGTACTTC. Its protein product is CASSRQGGFSETQYF.

The table lists this clone with a few counts. Here the CDR3 DNA reads TGTGCCAGCAGCGTAGGACCCGGGACTAGCGTTTTCAATGAGCAGTTCTTC. Amino acids: CASSVGPGTSVFNEQFF. This rearrangement joins TRBV9 to TRBJ2-1, with TRBD2 matching 10 bases. Trimming took 0 bases from V and 6 from J; bases not matched to a gene: 9. The germline CDR1 and CDR2 sequences are SGDLS and YYNGEE. This CDR3 region has 17 residues. Full variable domain (remainder filled in from reference TRBV9 and TRBJ2-1): DSGVTQTPKHLITATGQRVTLRCSPRSGDLSVYWYQQSLDQGLQFLIQYYNGEERAKGNILERFSAQQFPDLHSELNLSSLELGDSALYFCASSVGPGTSVFNEQFFGPGTRLTVL.

Notes on this clone: Germline is not matched at one junction end, which may reflect a read error. V is TRBV10-3 and J is TRBJ2-5; 10 nucleotides match TRBD2. The CDR3 runs to 15 residues. Germline V gene lookup returns CDR1 ENHRY and CDR2 SYGVKD. CDR3 in DNA: TGTGCCATCAGTGCGACTAGCGGGCAGCAAGAGACCCAGCACTTC. It codes for CAISATSGQQETQHF.